What follows are 13 T cell receptor beta chains derived from one specimen sequenced in a study of T-cell memory formation after mild COVID-19. One entry per CDR3 protein results from TCRdb running MiXCR on the 5' RACE reads. The table includes hundreds of thousands of distinct CDR3 sequences, approximately 18% detected once. Sequenced: PBMCs or a T cell subset sorted from them (not recorded which). The source of these receptors is an adult woman who had mild COVID-19 (a few samples of this study predate the infection). Cell type and time point are not known.

In its sample, this clonotype was seen many times. A read error may produce the germline difference seen at one junction end. This CDR3 reads CASSLGGQGTYEQYF. In nucleotides, the CDR3 is TGTGCCAGCAGCTTAGGGGGACAGGGGACCTACGAGCAGTACTTC. This chain links TRBV5-1 with TRBJ2-7, with 10 nucleotides matching TRBD1. The V gene's germline CDR1 is SGHRS and CDR2 YFSETQ. The length of the CDR3 is 15 residues.

This clonotype turned up a few times. V gene TRBV7-2 combines with J gene TRBJ1-1; D might be TRBD1 (6 bases). Germline V gene sequence: CDR1 SGHTA, CDR2 FQGNSA. The CDR3 spans 13 residues. Trimming shortened V by 5 bases and J by 7 bases, and 14 bases separated the two germline ends. The CDR3, as DNA: TGTGCCAGCAGCCTCAGGCAGGGGAGTGAAGCTTTCTTT. It translates to CASSLRQGSEAFF.

The chain is built from TRBV7-9 and TRBJ2-7; no reliable D call. The CDR3 runs to 13 residues. Per the germline V gene, CDR1 is SEHNR and CDR2 is FQNEAQ (reference sequence). The ends were cut back, 5 bases at V and 2 bases at J, with 10 bases in the middle. This chain's CDR3 is CASSPSAAYEQYF. In nucleotides, the CDR3 is TGTGCCAGCAGCCCCTCCGCGGCCTACGAGCAGTACTTC.

This clonotype was observed at least ten times. The chain combines TRBV10-3 with TRBJ1-2; 11 bases map to TRBD1. There are 15 residues in the CDR3. J gave up 8 bases and V 4 bases, and 9 bases lay outside the gene matches. Germline loops: CDR1 ENHRY, CDR2 SYGVKD. In DNA form, the CDR3 reads TGTGCCATCAGTGGGACAGGGGGCCCTCTGGAGGGCTACACCTTC. This codes for CAISGTGGPLEGYTF.

The chain combines TRBV29-1 with TRBJ2-1; D is uncertain. CDR1 is SQVTM and CDR2 is ANQGSEA in the germline V gene. The ends were cut back, 3 bases at V and 5 bases at J, with 11 bases in the middle. The CDR3 consists of 13 residues. The CDR3 nucleotides read TGCAGCGTTGATGGTTGGCAGCACAATGAGCAGTTCTTC. Protein: CSVDGWQHNEQFF.

This chain's CDR3 is CASSLAEGNYEQYF. CDR3 in DNA: TGCGCCAGCAGCTTGGCCGAAGGGAACTACGAGCAGTACTTC. The chain recombines TRBV5-1 with TRBJ2-7; D is unresolved. The CDR3 is 14 residues long. The germline gives CDR1 SGHRS, CDR2 YFSETQ. With 0 bases removed from V and 3 bases from J, the gap between germline ends came to 10 bases.

This chain joins TRBV7-2 and TRBJ1-2, with D uncertain. Germline V gives CDR1 SGHTA, CDR2 FQGNSA. Trimming stripped 5 bases from V and 8 bases from J, with 12 bases between. The CDR3 spans 12 residues. The CDR3 reads CASSTPGRGYTF. The CDR3 region has the DNA TGTGCCAGCAGCACCCCAGGACGAGGCTACACCTTC.

The chain couples TRBV11-2 to TRBJ2-5, with D perhaps given as TRBD1 or TRBD2 (5 bases each). The CDR3 consists of 14 residues. Germline-derived CDR1 and CDR2 are SGHAT and FQNNGV. V gave up 5 bases and J gave up 5 bases, with 15 bases separating them. CDR3 in DNA: TGTGCCAGCAGCCCCCGGGACCCCAGGGAGACCCAGTACTTC. Translated: CASSPRDPRETQYF.

This clonotype was counted a few times. This rearrangement joins TRBV23-1 to TRBJ2-1; possibly TRBD2 for D (7 bases). TRBV23-1 is an ORF; its function is uncertain. Trimming cost V 8 bases and J 4 bases, with 12 bases left between them. The CDR3 loop spans 13 amino acids. Here the CDR3 DNA reads TGCGCCAGCGGGGGGGCGGCTTACAATGAGCAGTTCTTC. It encodes CASGGAAYNEQFF.

This sequence joins TRBV20-1 and TRBJ1-2; TRBD1 matches 10 bases. CDR1 and CDR2 from the germline V gene are DFQATT and SNEGSKA (reference sequence). Trimming at V came to 5 bases and at J to 6 bases, leaving 3 bases not matched to a gene. The CDR3 extends over 12 amino acids. CDR3 protein: CSASTGGDGYTF. The CDR3 region has the DNA TGCAGTGCTTCGACAGGGGGCGATGGCTACACCTTC.

This chain connects TRBV19 to TRBJ2-1, with TRBD2 matching 7 bases. CDR1 LNHDA and CDR2 SQIVND come from the germline V gene (reference sequence). This CDR3 is 15 amino acids long. V was clipped by 0 bases and J by 4 bases; unmatched bases: 3. DNA of the CDR3: TGTGCCAGTAGTATAGAGCTAGCGGAGTACAATGAGCAGTTCTTC. It codes for CASSIELAEYNEQFF. The variable domain in full, completed from reference TRBV19 and TRBJ2-1, reads DGGITQSPKYLFRKEGQNVTLSCEQNLNHDAMYWYRQDPGQGLRLIYYSQIVNDFQKGDIAEGYSVSREKKESFPLTVTSAQKNPTAFYLCASSIELAEYNEQFFGPGTRLTVL.

This clonotype has just a few counts. The V call is TRBV5-6, the J call TRBJ1-5; the D gene is possibly TRBD1 (5 bases). Germline CDR1 and CDR2: SGHDT and YYEEEE. Deletions cut 4 bases from V and 2 bases from J, with 10 bases between. CDR3 length: 14 amino acids. The CDR3 sequence is CASSPRGRNQPQHF. Written as DNA, the CDR3 is TGTGCCAGCAGCCCGCGGGGACGCAATCAGCCCCAGCATTTT.

There are a few counts of this clonotype. The chain is built from TRBV15 and TRBJ2-3; the match to TRBD2 covers 9 bases. Germline V CDR1 and CDR2: LNHNV, YYDKDF (reference sequence). CDR3 size: 16 residues. V gave up 0 bases and J gave up 3 bases; unmatched junction bases: 4. The CDR3, as DNA: TGTGCCACCAGCAGAGATCGCCTAGCGGGGACAGATACGCAGTATTTT. It specifies CATSRDRLAGTDTQYF.